This TCR beta chain was sequenced in a study of T and B cells in COVID-19 patients. Study details: Most recovered patients had mild to moderate COVID-19 treated as outpatients. General study points: Active COVID-19 showed highly clonal TRB repertoires; recovery showed diversity and richness above healthy donors. Sorted SARS-CoV-2-responsive or tetramer+ T cells and CD4+, regulatory and CD8+ subsets were not yet sequenced.

Each TRB amplification used 250-500 ng of genomic DNA from blood. Multiplex PCR with BIOMED2 TRB-A/B primer pools amplified TRB rearrangements. One entry per CDR3 protein, called by TCRdb with MiXCR from the multiplex PCR reads. The profile shows under 8,000 distinct CDR3 sequences, roughly 26% of them singletons. Worth noting for this clonotype: Its antigen is unidentified.

The germline V and J ends were trimmed by 3 bases and 2 bases, with 14 bases remaining between them. This CDR3 contains 14 residues. Germline values: CDR1 DFQATT, CDR2 SNEGSKA (reference sequence). The material sequenced was blood. The receptor comes from a human donor with active COVID-19. The V gene is TRBV20-1, the J gene TRBJ2-7; a possible D gene is TRBD1 (5 bases). CDR3 in DNA: TGCAGTGCTAGTGGAGCAGGGAACCCCTACGAGCAGTACTTC. This sequence encodes CSASGAGNPYEQYF.